This T cell receptor (beta chain) is drawn from a study of T cells in Graves' hyperthyroidism and ophthalmopathy. Study context: Initial diagnosis, before any treatment, was when peripheral blood was collected. Study-level findings and limits: Expanded thyroid clonotypes (above 0.001) were mostly also found in blood.

This clonotype came up a few times. Its antigen is unknown. Authors of the study amplified TCR beta CDR3 regions from RNA transcripts. The primer set for the first-round RT-PCR of the TCR CDR3 was HTBI. One entry per CDR3 protein results from TCRdb running MiXCR on the multiplex PCR reads. The sample shows over 450,000 distinct CDR3 sequences, around 14% of them seen only once. Germline CDR1 KGHDR, CDR2 SFDVKD. The CDR3 runs 15 residues. V lost 4 bases, J lost 8 bases, and 8 bases stayed unmatched. Roughly 10 ml of fresh peripheral blood supplied the PBMCs. This receptor was obtained from a woman between 18 and 29 years old with Graves' hyperthyroidism. Sequenced sample: blood. The chain has TRBV24-1 and TRBJ2-1, with 9 positions matching TRBD2. CDR3 DNA sequence: TGTGCCACCAGTGAAGGGACTAGCCGGGGCGATGAGCAGTTCTTC. Its translation: CATSEGTSRGDEQFF.